The T cell receptor beta chain described here comes from a study of blood T cell repertoires in COVID-19 (dated by TCRdb to about 2020). For context, the study as a whole: Collaborator samples came from the United States, Italy and Spain and covered acute and convalescent phases of COVID-19. Deeply sampled blood TCRbeta repertoires from subjects exposed to, actively infected with, or recovered from COVID-19 were included in the dataset. The prospective study material was composed of cDNA or gDNA derived from T cells, B-cell-depleted T cells, or PBMCs. Samples were obtained from the ongoing ImmuneRACE study (first 160 participants) and from about 1,300 subjects provided by 6 global collaborators. Where available, HLA class I and class II types were taken from metadata supplied by the sample provider and were not determined by assay-based typing. A freely available public database, intended as a resource for researchers studying the immune response to SARS-CoV-2, is where the repertoires were released. Sample metadata almost always included a de-identified subject ID, COVID-19 status, age in years and sex. Study-wide findings and limitations: Clinical and demographic metadata were provided uncurated, with the amount varying by source and participant.

TCRbeta CDR3 regions were amplified from genomic DNA by means of the immunoSEQ Assay, a bias-controlled multiplex PCR. Under the source paper's analysis protocol: Nucleated cell counts per sample were estimated from amplification of reference gene primers within the assay. To quantify the absolute abundance of each unique TCRbeta CDR3 rearrangement, sequence reads were collapsed and filtered. For each sample, productive Simpson clonality was calculated as the square root of Simpson's diversity index over productive rearrangements. Entries here come from immuneACCESS through TCRdb and include only in-frame sequences with V and J called. Some clones fail to appear in such tables; in the studies checked, an unresolved V gene covers under half of the shortfall, and the cause of the remainder is unknown. V and J calls and clone size are as listed in that table; D and trimming were resolved from the DNA. This sample holds around 210,000 clones; 80% to 90% were observed only once. Jointly, the top ten make up 0.75% to 0.9% of the sample.

Whole blood was collected in K2EDTA tubes by collaborating institutions according to the institutions' own protocols. For TCRbeta analysis, collaborators shipped samples as frozen whole blood, isolated PBMCs, or DNA extracted from either of those sample types. Only a few counts were recorded for this clone. What this receptor recognizes is not known. No qualities accompany the bases; no much larger clone lies one base away. The sample holds other DNA sequences that translate to the same CDR3. CDR1 LNHDA and CDR2 SQIVND are derived from the germline V gene (reference sequence). The CDR3 measures 13 amino acids from cysteine to phenylalanine. Just the 39-base CDR3 DNA is kept, in frame starting at base 1. At the junction V is shortened by 6 bases and J by 0 bases, with 5 bases in between.

The receptor was derived from a woman in her 70s with acute or convalescent COVID-19. The rearranged chain carries TRBV19 and TRBJ1-4, with the identity of the D gene unclear. The sample taken for sequencing was peripheral blood. DNA sequence: TGTGCCAGTAGAGAGGCAACTAATGAAAAACTGTTTTTT. Translated, this is CASREATNEKLFF.